The 12 T cell receptor beta chains presented below share a single source sample, sequenced in a study of T cells after posttransplantation cyclophosphamide. Libraries were prepared by immunoSEQ multiplex PCR; TCRdb keeps only in-frame clonotypes and omits some of them. The sample holds approximately 52,000 clones; just over 85% are singletons and the top ten take approximately 2.6%. Sequencing input: PBMCs. The receptors originated from a man younger than 45 with a blood cancer, CMV-positive, and with a related stem cell donor.

The chain is built from TRBV15 and TRBJ2-7; TRBD1 matches at 7 bases. The CDR3 is 17 amino acids. V was pared by 3 bases and J by 2 bases, with 13 bases of the junction left unmatched. Looked up from germline, CDR1 is LNHNV and CDR2 is YYDKDF (reference sequence). This CDR3 reads CATSRGLTGAPPYEQYF. CDR3 sequence (DNA): TGTGCCACCAGCAGGGGTCTCACAGGGGCTCCCCCCTACGAGCAGTACTTC.

The chain employs TRBV30 and TRBJ2-6; 7 bases align to TRBD1. This CDR3 region has 15 residues. The junction had 5 bases not matched to a gene; V was cut back by 3 bases and J by 3 bases. Germline CDR1 GTSNPN, CDR2 SVGIG (reference sequence). In nucleotides, the CDR3 is TGTGCCTGGAGCCATCAGGGGGATGGGGCCAACGTCCTGACTTTC. Protein product: CAWSHQGDGANVLTF.

V gene TRBV6-5 combines with J gene TRBJ1-3, with 10 nucleotides matching TRBD1. The V segment lost 9 bases and the J segment 0 bases; nucleotides outside the gene matches: 5. CDR1 is MNHEY, CDR2 SVGAGI, per germline. This CDR3 has 15 amino acids. In nucleotides, the CDR3 is TGTGCCAGTACGACAGGGGGCAACTCTGGAAACACCATATATTTT. This encodes CASTTGGNSGNTIYF.

The chain links TRBV4-2 to TRBJ2-1, with a tentative D call TRBD2 (6 bases). Germline V gene lookup returns CDR1 LGHNA and CDR2 YNFKEQ. Trimming shortened V by 1 base and J by 0 bases, and 13 bases separated the two germline ends. CDR3 length: 17 amino acids. The CDR3 nucleotides read TGTGCCAGCAGCCAAGTGAGTGCGGGGAGCTCCTACAATGAGCAGTTCTTC. This gives the protein CASSQVSAGSSYNEQFF.

The chain recombines TRBV16 with TRBJ1-6; no reliable D call. The germline V gene encodes CDR1 KGHSY and CDR2 FQNENV. The CDR3 runs 14 residues. The germline V and J ends were trimmed by 5 bases and 4 bases, with 9 bases remaining between them. CDR3 region: CASSSGEYNSPLHF. Written as DNA, the CDR3 is TGTGCCAGCAGCAGCGGGGAATATAATTCACCCCTCCACTTT. Together with reference TRBV16 and TRBJ1-6, the CDR3 gives the full variable domain: GEEVAQTPKHLVRGEGQKAKLYCAPIKGHSYVFWYQQVLKNEFKFLISFQNENVFDETGMPKERFSAKCLPNSPCSLEIQATKLEDSAVYFCASSSGEYNSPLHFGNGTRLTVT.

In nucleotides, the CDR3 is TGCGCCAGCGTTGGGACTCTTTCCTACGAGCAGTACTTC. It yields the protein CASVGTLSYEQYF. The chain joins TRBV5-1 to TRBJ2-7, with D perhaps TRBD2 (6 bases). The germline V gene has CDR1 SGHRS and CDR2 YFSETQ. This CDR3 has 13 amino acids. V lost 7 bases and J 1 base, leaving 12 bases between the germline ends.

This chain links TRBV19 with TRBJ1-2; D not resolved. V was shortened by 4 bases and J by 2 bases, with 8 bases between the two germline ends. Germline V gene data show CDR1 as LNHDA and CDR2 as SQIVND (reference sequence). The CDR3 spans 13 residues. The CDR3 sequence: CASSTTPNYGYTF. The CDR3 DNA reads TGTGCCAGTAGTACGACACCGAACTATGGCTACACCTTC.

The CDR3 DNA reads as TGTGCCAGCAGTGAGACTAGCGGGAGAGGCACAGATACGCAGTATTTT. Translated, it gives CASSETSGRGTDTQYF. The V call is TRBV6-4, the J call TRBJ2-3; TRBD2 matches 12 bases. The CDR3 is 16 residues long. Germline V gives CDR1 MRHNA, CDR2 SNTAGT. Trimming at V came to 3 bases and at J to 1 base, leaving 2 bases not matched to a gene.

This chain uses TRBV12-5 with TRBJ2-5, with D possibly matching TRBD2 (6 bases). Germline V gives CDR1 LGHNT, CDR2 FRNRAP. V lost 1 base, J lost 2 bases, and 8 bases lay in between. The CDR3 loop spans 14 amino acids. CDR3 bases: TGTGCTAGTGGTTTGGGACGGGAGCAAGAGACCCAGTACTTC. Amino acid sequence: CASGLGREQETQYF.

The chain combines TRBV9 with TRBJ2-7; D possibly corresponds to TRBD2 (5 bases). Germline assignment: CDR1 SGDLS and CDR2 YYNGEE. This CDR3 is 13 amino acids long. V was clipped by 0 bases and J by 9 bases, with 13 bases between them. The chain's CDR3 is CASSVDGMSGQYF. The CDR3 bases are TGTGCCAGCAGCGTAGACGGTATGAGCGGGCAGTACTTC.

V is TRBV4-1 and J is TRBJ2-2, with no clear D. Germline V gene lookup returns CDR1 MGHRA and CDR2 YSYEKL. The CDR3 runs to 15 residues. V dropped 1 base and J dropped 6 bases, with 12 bases sitting between them. The CDR3 region is CASSQVENYAGELFF. The CDR3 DNA follows: TGCGCCAGCAGCCAAGTAGAGAATTACGCCGGGGAGCTGTTTTTT.

The J gene is TRBJ1-1, the V gene TRBV9; D call uncertain. V lost 2 bases, J lost 6 bases, and 11 bases lay in between. Germline CDR1 and CDR2: SGDLS and YYNGEE. The CDR3 consists of 13 residues. The CDR3 DNA follows: TGTGCCAGCAGCGTTAATGTTATCTCTGAAGCTTTCTTT. This gives the protein CASSVNVISEAFF.